This T cell receptor beta chain is drawn from a study of blood T cell repertoires in COVID-19. Study-level background: The United States, Italy and Spain were the sources of the acute and convalescent COVID-19 samples. The analysed material was cDNA or gDNA that came from T cells, B-cell-depleted T cells, or PBMCs.

Per the authors' pipeline: Reference gene primer amplification yielded estimated nucleated cell counts. Profiling relied on immunoSEQ multiplex PCR, and the TCRdb table lists in-frame clones only, not all of them. The D gene and trimming were derived from the DNA, and the V and J assignments and clone size from that table. Of some 75,000 clones in the sample, 70% to 90% were seen once. Trimming took off 4 bases at V and 6 bases at J, with 10 bases between the two ends. CDR3 length: 11 amino acids. Germline values: CDR1 SQVTM, CDR2 ANQGSEA. This chain links TRBV29-1 with TRBJ2-7, with D tentatively TRBD1 (5 bases). Sequenced: peripheral blood. The TCR sequence derives from a man in his 70s with active or convalescent COVID-19. CDR3 bases: TGCAGCGTTGCCCAGGGCCCCGAGCAGTACTTC. This codes for CSVAQGPEQYF.